Shown below are 5 T cell receptor beta chains from a single sample sequenced in a study of T cells in Graves' hyperthyroidism and ophthalmopathy. Using RNA transcripts as the source, TCR beta CDR3 regions were amplified. The study used the HTBI primer set for a first-round RT-PCR of the TCR CDR3. TCRdb re-analysed the multiplex PCR reads in MiXCR, keeping a single row per CDR3 protein. The profile covers hundreds of thousands of distinct CDR3 sequences, with 30% to 40% appearing a single time and about a third taken by the ten largest. Material for sequencing was blood. All receptors derive from a woman aged 40 to 50 with Graves' hyperthyroidism.

Ten or more counts support this clonotype. The junction departs from the called germline gene at one end, perhaps through a read error. The V and J genes are TRBV7-7 and TRBJ2-5; no firm D call. This CDR3 is 15 amino acids long. The germline gives CDR1 SSHAT, CDR2 FNYEAQ (reference sequence). The CDR3 DNA follows: TGTGCTAGCAGCTTAGGTGTCAGCTTACAAGAGACCCAGTACTTC. It specifies CASSLGVSLQETQYF.

This clonotype was counted many times. The J gene is TRBJ2-7, the V gene TRBV10-3; TRBD2 aligns across 16 bases. After removal of 2 bases from V and 4 bases from J, the junction contained 14 bases not matched to a gene. This CDR3 is 20 amino acids long. Germline V gene data show CDR1 as ENHRY and CDR2 as SYGVKD. CDR3 residues: CAISEPSHGTSGRASYEQYF. The CDR3 DNA follows: TGTGCCATCAGTGAGCCGTCACACGGGACTAGCGGGAGGGCCTCGTACGAGCAGTACTTC.

This clonotype occurred a few times. The chain carries TRBV6-2 or TRBV6-3 and TRBJ1-6; D remains ambiguous. Per the germline V gene, CDR1 is MNHEY and CDR2 is SVGEGT. The V end lost 7 bases, the J end lost 14 bases, and 15 bases lay between the germline ends. The CDR3 has 12 residues. The CDR3 spells CASKFTSGSLHF. The CDR3 bases are TGTGCCAGCAAATTTACGTCGGGATCCCTCCACTTT.

This clonotype was seen only a few times. This chain connects TRBV5-1 to TRBJ2-5, with a tentative D call TRBD1 (5 bases). Germline V CDR1 and CDR2: SGHRS, YFSETQ. Trimming shortened V by 0 bases and J by 2 bases, and 8 bases separated the two germline ends. The CDR3 is 14 amino acids. The CDR3 nucleotides are TGCGCCAGCAGCTTGGGGACATTTCAAGAGACCCAGTACTTC. Amino acids: CASSLGTFQETQYF.

This chain uses TRBV19 with TRBJ1-5; 8 bases map to TRBD1. This CDR3 contains 13 residues. Germline V CDR1 and CDR2: LNHDA, SQIVND (reference sequence). V shed 7 bases, J shed 6 bases, and the junction held 5 bases outside the gene matches. As DNA, the CDR3 is TGTGCCAGTACGGGACAGGTCACTCAGCCCCAGCATTTT. It codes for CASTGQVTQPQHF.